This is a list of T cell receptor beta chains from one sample in a study of blood T cell repertoires in COVID-19. TCRdb's table, derived via immunoSEQ multiplex PCR, lists solely in-frame clones and lacks some. The sample lists tens of thousands of clones, around 86% occurring once. Source material: peripheral blood. The source is a man between 65 and 85 years old with active COVID-19. The CDR3 runs from the conserved cysteine through the conserved F or W. A D gene is named only where the DNA matches it firmly. Expanded clones are given a class, and other clones once, few, many or no size at all.

.,TRBD2,TRBV4-3,TRBJ2-3,CASSQGAGGPASTDTQYF,TGCGCCAGCAGCCAAGGGGCGGGAGGGCCGGCTAGCACAGATACGCAGTATTTT
.,TRBD2,TRBV30,TRBJ2-3,CAWSPTAGGADTQYF,TGTGCCTGGAGCCCCACCGCGGGAGGGGCAGATACGCAGTATTTT
.,.,TRBV4-3,TRBJ1-5,CASSQVVGDNQPQHF,TGCGCCAGCAGCCAAGTGGTAGGGGACAATCAGCCCCAGCATTTT
.,.,TRBV11-3,TRBJ2-7,CASSPQGNEQYF,TGTGCCAGCAGCCCACAGGGCAACGAGCAGTACTTC
few,.,TRBV11-3,TRBJ1-1,CASSLDGQPNTEAFF,TGTGCCAGCAGCTTAGATGGACAACCGAACACTGAAGCTTTCTTT
.,TRBD2,TRBV30,TRBJ2-5,CAWSGGGKTQYF,TGTGCCTGGAGCGGGGGAGGGAAGACCCAGTACTTC
.,TRBD1,TRBV30,TRBJ2-7,CAWSVWGQTTYEQYF,TGTGCCTGGAGTGTTTGGGGACAGACGACCTACGAGCAGTACTTC
once,.,TRBV3-1/TRBV3-2,TRBJ2-1,CASSQAQRAGNEQFF,TGTGCCAGCAGCCAAGCCCAGCGGGCGGGGAATGAGCAGTTCTTC
.,TRBD1,TRBV30,TRBJ1-5,CAWSVRQGVQPQHF,TGTGCCTGGAGTGTACGTCAGGGGGTTCAGCCCCAGCATTTT
.,.,TRBV18,TRBJ2-3,CASSPGGGTQYF,TGTGCCAGCTCACCAGGGGGCGGTACGCAGTATTTT
.,.,TRBV19,TRBJ2-1,CASSIGYNEQFF,TGTGCCAGTAGTATCGGTTACAATGAGCAGTTCTTC
.,.,TRBV7-2,TRBJ1-2,CASSLGAGREYGYTF,TGTGCCAGCAGCTTAGGAGCAGGGCGGGAATATGGCTACACCTTC
.,.,TRBV20-1,TRBJ1-1,CSASPEAGEAFF,TGCAGTGCTAGTCCTGAAGCGGGTGAAGCTTTCTTT
.,TRBD1,TRBV5-1,TRBJ2-5,CASSLAPGQQETQYF,TGCGCCAGCAGCTTGGCCCCGGGACAGCAAGAGACCCAGTACTTC
.,.,TRBV9,TRBJ2-1,CASSVGLGFYNEQFF,TGTGCCAGCAGCGTAGGGCTAGGCTTCTACAATGAGCAGTTCTTC
.,TRBD1,TRBV7-9,TRBJ1-2,CASSLADRVGGYTF,TGTGCCAGCAGCTTAGCGGACAGGGTAGGCGGCTACACCTTC
.,.,TRBV7-3,TRBJ2-2,CASSLRGSGNTGELFF,TGTGCCAGCAGCTTACGTGGTAGCGGAAACACCGGGGAGCTGTTTTTT
medium-sized,.,TRBV15,TRBJ1-2,CATSRDPRVGYTF,TGTGCCACCAGCAGAGATCCCAGGGTAGGCTACACCTTC
.,TRBD1,TRBV19,TRBJ1-2,CASGGQGYGYTF,TGTGCCAGTGGGGGACAGGGCTATGGCTACACCTTC
.,.,TRBV29-1,TRBJ2-3,CSVDGRGSTDTQYF,TGCAGCGTTGATGGCAGGGGAAGCACAGATACGCAGTATTTT
few,TRBD1,TRBV19,TRBJ1-2,CASTRQGADNYGYTF,TGTGCCAGTACCCGACAGGGGGCAGATAACTATGGCTACACCTTC
.,TRBD2,TRBV6-6,TRBJ2-7,CASTPAGLAYEQYF,TGTGCCAGCACCCCAGCCGGACTAGCCTACGAGCAGTACTTC
.,.,TRBV19,TRBJ2-1,CASCPHQEGATKQFF,TGTGCCAGTTGCCCCCACCAGGAAGGGGCCACTAAGCAGTTCTTC
.,.,TRBV4-2,TRBJ1-6,CASSPDRNPSPLHF,TGTGCCAGCAGCCCCGACAGGAACCCCTCTCCCCTCCACTTT
.,.,TRBV6-5,TRBJ2-3,CASSPARDTQYF,TGTGCCAGCAGTCCCGCGCGAGATACGCAGTATTTT
.,TRBD1,TRBV6-5,TRBJ2-7,CASRRQGAGYEQYF,TGTGCCAGCAGGAGACAGGGGGCGGGCTACGAGCAGTACTTC
once,TRBD2,TRBV5-5,TRBJ2-2,CASSGLAGGANTGELFF,TGTGCCAGCAGCGGCCTAGCGGGGGGCGCGAACACCGGGGAGCTGTTTTTT
.,.,TRBV6-5,TRBJ2-7,CASRRRSPYEQYF,TGTGCCAGCAGAAGGAGGAGTCCCTACGAGCAGTACTTC
.,.,TRBV5-1,TRBJ1-6,CASSPELRSPLHF,TGCGCCAGCAGCCCGGAGCTGCGTTCACCCCTCCACTTT
.,.,TRBV19,TRBJ1-4,CASSIRGTNEKLFF,TGTGCCAGTAGTATTCGGGGGACCAATGAAAAACTGTTTTTT
.,.,TRBV18,TRBJ1-2,CACLECGYTF,TGTGCTTGCCTAGAGTGTGGCTACACCTTC
.,TRBD1,TRBV27,TRBJ2-7,CASRTSTGASYEQYF,TGTGCCAGCCGCACCTCTACAGGGGCCTCCTACGAGCAGTACTTC
few,.,TRBV13,TRBJ2-5,CASSPPRQVGTQYF,TGTGCCAGCAGCCCACCCAGACAGGTTGGGACCCAGTACTTC
few,TRBD2,TRBV11-3,TRBJ2-7,CASSLGPGLATEQYF,TGTGCCAGCAGCTTAGGGCCGGGACTAGCGACCGAGCAGTACTTC
.,.,TRBV5-4,TRBJ2-1,CASSPRGRQDYNEQFF,TGTGCCAGCAGCCCGCGGGGGCGCCAAGACTACAATGAGCAGTTCTTC
.,TRBD2,TRBV19,TRBJ2-7,CASSPQGLAGAEQYF,TGTGCCAGTAGTCCCCAGGGACTAGCGGGAGCCGAGCAGTACTTC
.,TRBD2,TRBV11-3,TRBJ2-7,CASSREWASGPREQYF,TGTGCCAGCAGCCGGGAGTGGGCTAGCGGCCCCCGGGAGCAGTACTTC
.,.,TRBV6-6,TRBJ1-5,CASTLGRNVQPQHF,TGTGCCAGCACCCTGGGGCGGAATGTGCAGCCCCAGCATTTT
.,.,TRBV6-5,TRBJ2-5,CASSSRHTPLQETQYF,TGTGCCAGCAGTTCAAGACACACTCCTCTCCAAGAGACCCAGTACTTC
.,TRBD2,TRBV5-1,TRBJ2-3,CASSPASGRALPDTQYF,TGCGCCAGCAGCCCAGCTAGCGGGAGGGCCCTCCCTGATACGCAGTATTTT
.,.,TRBV5-6,TRBJ2-1,CASSPGTPSYNEQFF,TGTGCCAGCAGCCCCGGGACTCCATCCTACAATGAGCAGTTCTTC
.,TRBD1,TRBV30,TRBJ1-1,CAWSRQGGTEAFF,TGTGCCTGGAGTCGACAGGGGGGCACTGAAGCTTTCTTT
.,.,TRBV7-9,TRBJ2-7,CASSLAGGTVDSHSYEQYF,TGTGCCAGCAGCTTAGCCGGAGGGACGGTAGATTCTCACTCCTACGAGCAGTACTTC
.,.,TRBV21-1,TRBJ1-5,CASSKGGTGSNQPQHF,TGTGCCAGCAGCAAAGGAGGGACAGGGAGCAATCAGCCCCAGCATTTT
.,.,TRBV6-2/TRBV6-3,TRBJ2-5,CASTPAGHRTQYF,TGTGCCAGCACCCCTGCGGGCCACCGGACCCAGTACTTC